The 9 T cell receptor beta chains given below trace back to one sample, sequenced in a study of T cell repertoires in cytomegalovirus infection. TCRdb recomputed calls from the reads with MiXCR, one row per CDR3 protein. The sample consists of more than 400,000 distinct CDR3 sequences, roughly 29% of them appearing once. Sequenced material: PBMCs. The receptors stem from a human donor in good health (CMV status not recorded). Some clones in this sample may be carry-over from other donors' samples.

This clonotype was seen a few times. The chain joins TRBV7-8 to TRBJ2-7; weak D call: TRBD1 (5 bases). CDR3 size: 15 residues. Between the trimmed V and J ends, which lost 4 bases and 6 bases, there was a span of 19 bases. The germline V gene encodes CDR1 SGHVS and CDR2 FQNEAQ. DNA for the CDR3: TGTGCCAGCAGCTCCGACAGCTTAGGACAAGTCGAGCAGTACTTC. It yields the protein CASSSDSLGQVEQYF.

This clonotype was counted only a few times. The V call is TRBV4-3, the J call TRBJ2-7; D perhaps matches TRBD1 (6 bases). Germline lookup yields CDR1 LGHNA and CDR2 YSLEER. V was trimmed by 2 bases and J by 6 bases, leaving 20 bases between them. The CDR3 runs to 16 residues. CDR3 DNA sequence: TGCGCCAGCAGCCAATCCATCCGAGACAGGTTTTCCGAGCAGTACGTC. Protein sequence: CASSQSIRDRFSEQYV.

The chain links TRBV6-6 to TRBJ1-5, with no clear D. Trimming shortened V by 6 bases and J by 2 bases, and 14 bases separated the two germline ends. This CDR3 has 15 amino acids. CDR1 is MNHNY and CDR2 is SVGAGI in the germline V gene (reference sequence). The CDR3 nucleotides are TGTGCCAGCAGGATCAGCGGGAGGGGCAATCAGCCCCAGCATTTT. It translates to CASRISGRGNQPQHF.

The rearrangement uses TRBV5-6 and TRBJ2-7; possible D gene TRBD2, 6 bases. Germline V gene sequence: CDR1 SGHDT, CDR2 YYEEEE. The germline V and J ends were trimmed by 1 base and 7 bases, with 12 bases remaining between them. The CDR3 has 13 amino acids. The DNA of the CDR3 is TGTGCCAGCAGCTTGTATAGGCGGGAAGAGCAGTACTTC. It is translated as CASSLYRREEQYF. Together with reference TRBV5-6 and TRBJ2-7, the CDR3 gives the full variable domain: DAGVTQSPTHLIKTRGQQVTLRCSPKSGHDTVSWYQQALGQGPQFIFQYYEEEERQRGNFPDRFSGHQFPNYSSELNVNALLLGDSALYLCASSLYRREEQYFGPGTRLTVT.

The chain recombines TRBV19 with TRBJ1-1; D is unresolved. CDR1 LNHDA and CDR2 SQIVND come from the germline V gene (reference sequence). This CDR3 is built from 14 residues. V was shortened by 5 bases and J by 3 bases, with 13 bases between the two germline ends. The CDR3 nucleotides read TGTGCCAGTAGTGCCTTACTCCGGGACACTGAAGCTTTCTTT. Protein sequence: CASSALLRDTEAFF.

This clonotype appeared many times. The V call is TRBV7-2, the J call TRBJ2-5; 11 bases line up with TRBD1. CDR1 SGHTA and CDR2 FQGNSA come from the germline V gene. CDR3 length: 17 residues. Trimming at V came to 2 bases and at J to 5 bases, leaving 10 bases not matched to a gene. In nucleotides, the CDR3 is TGTGCCAGCAGCTTACTAGGACAGGGGGCGCCGGGGGAGACCCAGTACTTC. Residues: CASSLLGQGAPGETQYF.

This clonotype was counted between two and nine times. The chain is built from TRBV6-2 or TRBV6-3 and TRBJ1-3; D call uncertain. With 0 bases removed from V and 2 bases from J, the gap between germline ends came to 8 bases. The germline CDR1 and CDR2 sequences are MNHEY and SVGEGT. The CDR3 sequence is 15 residues long. The CDR3 protein is CASSYSRATGNTIYF. The DNA of the CDR3 is TGTGCCAGCAGTTACTCACGGGCGACTGGAAACACCATATATTTT.

In this sample, this clonotype turned up many times. This chain links TRBV7-6 with TRBJ2-1; TRBD2 aligns across 7 bases. The CDR3 sequence is 13 residues long. The V gene end was trimmed by 3 bases and the J gene end by 6 bases; junction bases not matched to a gene: 2. Germline values: CDR1 SGHVS, CDR2 FNYEAQ. The CDR3 loop reads CASSLSGGNEQFF. CDR3 nucleotide sequence: TGTGCCAGCAGCTTGTCGGGGGGCAATGAGCAGTTCTTC.

The chain combines TRBV27 with TRBJ1-5; D gene unclear. Germline V CDR1 and CDR2: MNHEY, SMNVEV (reference sequence). Trimming left V 7 bases short and J 2 bases short, with 18 bases between. This CDR3 has 16 residues. The CDR3 DNA follows: TGTGCCAGCACCCTGAATGGGTTTGATGGCAATCAGCCCCAGCATTTT. It is translated as CASTLNGFDGNQPQHF.